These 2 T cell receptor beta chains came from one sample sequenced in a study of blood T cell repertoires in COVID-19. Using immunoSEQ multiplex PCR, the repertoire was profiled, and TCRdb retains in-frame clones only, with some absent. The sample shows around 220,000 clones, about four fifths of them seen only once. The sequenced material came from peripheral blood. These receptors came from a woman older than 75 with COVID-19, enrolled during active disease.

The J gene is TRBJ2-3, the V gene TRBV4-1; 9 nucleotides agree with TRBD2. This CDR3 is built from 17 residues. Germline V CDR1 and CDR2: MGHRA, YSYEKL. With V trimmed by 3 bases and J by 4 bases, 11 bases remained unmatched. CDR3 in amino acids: CASSQSARTSAPDTQYF. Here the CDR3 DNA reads TGCGCCAGCAGCCAGTCCGCCCGGACTAGCGCTCCAGATACGCAGTATTTT.

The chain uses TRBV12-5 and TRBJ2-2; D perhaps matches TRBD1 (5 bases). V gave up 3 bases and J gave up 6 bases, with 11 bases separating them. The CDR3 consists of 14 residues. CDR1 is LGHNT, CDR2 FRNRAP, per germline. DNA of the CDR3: TGTGCTAGTGGTTTCGACAGTTGGTCCGGGGAGCTGTTTTTT. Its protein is CASGFDSWSGELFF.